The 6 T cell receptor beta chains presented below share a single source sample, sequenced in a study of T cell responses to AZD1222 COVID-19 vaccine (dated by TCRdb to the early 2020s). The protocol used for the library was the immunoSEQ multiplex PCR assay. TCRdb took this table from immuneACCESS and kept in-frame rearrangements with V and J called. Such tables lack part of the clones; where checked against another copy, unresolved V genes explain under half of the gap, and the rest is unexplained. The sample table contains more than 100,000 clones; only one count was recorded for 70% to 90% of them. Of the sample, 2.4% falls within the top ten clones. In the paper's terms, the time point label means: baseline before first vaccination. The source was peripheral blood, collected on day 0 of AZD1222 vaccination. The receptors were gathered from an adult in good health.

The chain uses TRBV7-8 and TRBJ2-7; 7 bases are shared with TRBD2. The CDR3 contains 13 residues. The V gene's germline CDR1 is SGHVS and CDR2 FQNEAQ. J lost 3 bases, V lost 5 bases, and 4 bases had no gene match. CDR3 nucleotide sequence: TGTGCCAGCAGCCGGGCGGGGGTCTACGAGCAGTACTTC. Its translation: CASSRAGVYEQYF. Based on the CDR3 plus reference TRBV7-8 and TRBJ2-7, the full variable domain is GAGVSQSPRYKVAKRGQDVALRCDPISGHVSLFWYQQALGQGPEFLTYFQNEAQLDKSGLPSDRFFAERPEGSVSTLKIQRTQQEDSAVYLCASSRAGVYEQYFGPGTRLTVT.

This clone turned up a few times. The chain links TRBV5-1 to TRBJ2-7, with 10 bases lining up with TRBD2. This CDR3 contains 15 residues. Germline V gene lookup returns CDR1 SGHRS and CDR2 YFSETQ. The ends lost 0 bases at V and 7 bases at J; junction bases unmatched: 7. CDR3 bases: TGCGCCAGCAGCTTGGAGGCTAGCGGGAGTCAAGAGCAGTACTTC. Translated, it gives CASSLEASGSQEQYF.

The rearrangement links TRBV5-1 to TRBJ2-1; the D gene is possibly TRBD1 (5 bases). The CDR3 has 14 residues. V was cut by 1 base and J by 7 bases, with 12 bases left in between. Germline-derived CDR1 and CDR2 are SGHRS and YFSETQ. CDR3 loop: CASSLTRVANEQFF. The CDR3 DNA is TGCGCCAGCAGCTTGACCAGGGTGGCGAATGAGCAGTTCTTC. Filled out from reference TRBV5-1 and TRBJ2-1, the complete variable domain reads KAGVTQTPRYLIKTRGQQVTLSCSPISGHRSVSWYQQTPGQGLQFLFEYFSETQRNKGNFPGRFSGRQFSNSRSEMNVSTLELGDSALYLCASSLTRVANEQFFGPGTRLTVL.

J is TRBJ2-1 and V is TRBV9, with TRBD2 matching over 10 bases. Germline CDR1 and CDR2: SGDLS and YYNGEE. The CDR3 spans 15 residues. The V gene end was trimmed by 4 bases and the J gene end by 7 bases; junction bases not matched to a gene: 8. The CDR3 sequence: CASSPSGLARNEQFF. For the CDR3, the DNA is TGTGCCAGCAGCCCCTCGGGACTAGCGAGGAATGAGCAGTTCTTC.

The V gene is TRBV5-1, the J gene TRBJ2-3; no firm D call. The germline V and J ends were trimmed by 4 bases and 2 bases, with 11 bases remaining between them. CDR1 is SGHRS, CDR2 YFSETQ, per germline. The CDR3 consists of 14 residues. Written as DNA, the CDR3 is TGCGCCAGCAGCACCTTAACTATCACAGATACGCAGTATTTT. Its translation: CASSTLTITDTQYF.

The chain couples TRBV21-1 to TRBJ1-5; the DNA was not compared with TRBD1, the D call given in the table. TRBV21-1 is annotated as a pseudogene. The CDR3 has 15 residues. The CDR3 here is CASIPDRASNQPQHF. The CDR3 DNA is TGTGCCAGCATCCCAGACAGGGCGAGTAATCAGCCCCAGCATTTT.